Following are 29 T cell receptor beta chains from one sample sequenced in a study of shared clonotypes between healthy human individuals. The data were produced by immunoSEQ multiplex PCR, yet TCRdb's version contains in-frame clones alone and is incomplete. The sample lists about 110,000 clones, around 68% seen once, with over 20% in the top ten. Sequencing input: memory CD8+ T cells sorted from blood. Described subset: CD45RO+ cells pooled with CCR7-negative TemRA cells. The receptors originated from a young woman in good health.

This clone was detected many times. This rearrangement joins TRBV7-9 to TRBJ2-7; 11 bases match TRBD2. CDR1 is SEHNR, CDR2 FQNEAQ, per germline (reference sequence). J lost 0 bases, V lost 5 bases, and 6 bases had no gene match. This CDR3 contains 16 residues. The CDR3 bases are TGTGCCAGCAGCCAAGATGGGACTAGCGGCTCCTACGAGCAGTACTTC. Its protein is CASSQDGTSGSYEQYF.

The chain links TRBV9 to TRBJ2-5; D call uncertain. The DNA end is more similar to TRBJ2-7, so the J call may be wrong. The CDR3 has 14 amino acids. CDR1 SGDLS and CDR2 YYNGEE come from the germline V gene. The CDR3 protein is CASSVAWGSAEQYF. The CDR3 region has the DNA TGTGCCAGCAGCGTAGCTTGGGGTTCGGCCGAGCAGTACTTC.

The V and J genes are TRBV7-7 and TRBJ2-1; 7 bases are shared with TRBD1. The CDR3 is 16 amino acids. Germline V gene lookup returns CDR1 SSHAT and CDR2 FNYEAQ (reference sequence). V dropped 3 bases and J dropped 2; count of bases not matched to a gene: 7. The CDR3, as DNA: TGTGCCAGCAGCTTCGGGACAGCAAGTCCCTACAATGAGCAGTTCTTC. Its translation is CASSFGTASPYNEQFF.

This chain connects TRBV19 to TRBJ2-3, with 7 bases lining up with TRBD1. Germline-derived CDR1 and CDR2 are LNHDA and SQIVND (reference sequence). The CDR3 runs 14 residues. The junction had 6 bases not matched to a gene; V was cut back by 4 bases and J by 5 bases. CDR3 loop: CASSSRQGIDTQYF. The CDR3 DNA sequence: TGTGCCAGTAGTAGCCGACAGGGTATAGATACGCAGTATTTT.

This chain connects TRBV6-6 to TRBJ2-1; 8 bases map to TRBD1. This CDR3 comprises 15 residues. The germline V gene encodes CDR1 MNHNY and CDR2 SVGAGI (reference sequence). V was clipped by 0 bases and J by 9 bases; unmatched bases: 7. The CDR3 DNA follows: TGTGCCAGCAGTTACTCGAGGCAGGGGGCGCGTGAGCAGTTCTTC. Residues: CASSYSRQGAREQFF.

The CDR3: CASTPQTGQTAGANVLTF. As DNA, the CDR3 is TGTGCCAGCACACCTCAAACGGGACAGACAGCTGGGGCCAACGTCCTGACTTTC. This chain uses TRBV25-1 with TRBJ2-6; 7 nucleotides match TRBD1. V was pared by 7 bases and J by 2 bases, with 14 bases of the junction left unmatched. This CDR3 contains 18 residues. CDR1 MGHDK and CDR2 SYGVNS come from the germline V gene.

This clone is a singleton in its sample. The chain couples TRBV27 to TRBJ2-7; D gene unclear. The V gene lost 6 bases and the J gene lost 0 bases, with 9 bases spanning the gap. Germline V gene sequence: CDR1 MNHEY, CDR2 SMNVEV (reference sequence). This CDR3 is built from 13 residues. The CDR3 coding sequence is TGTGCCAGCAGGTACCTTAGCTCCTACGAGCAGTACTTC. Residues: CASRYLSSYEQYF.

The chain is built from TRBV7-8 and TRBJ1-1; 7 positions agree with TRBD1. Germline lookup yields CDR1 SGHVS and CDR2 FQNEAQ. Trimming took 5 bases from V and 1 from J; bases not matched to a gene: 7. The CDR3 length is 15 residues. The CDR3 sequence is CASSQSGTANTEAFF. Written as DNA, the CDR3 is TGTGCCAGCAGCCAATCCGGGACAGCGAACACTGAAGCTTTCTTT.

This clone was counted between two and nine times. The CDR3 loop reads CASSNRDYTYEQYF. For the CDR3, the DNA is TGTGCCAGCAGCAACCGGGACTACACCTACGAGCAGTACTTC. The rearrangement links TRBV7-9 to TRBJ2-7, with 7 bases identical to TRBD2. The germline CDR1 and CDR2 sequences are SEHNR and FQNEAQ (reference sequence). Losses at the gene ends were 5 bases for V and 2 bases for J; bases not matched to a gene: 6. The CDR3 spans 14 residues. Full variable domain (remainder filled in from reference TRBV7-9 and TRBJ2-7): DTGVSQNPRHKITKRGQNVTFRCDPISEHNRLYWYRQTLGQGPEFLTYFQNEAQLEKSRLLSDRFSAERPKGSFSTLEIQRTEQGDSAMYLCASSNRDYTYEQYFGPGTRLTVT.

The count of this clone is one. The rearrangement joins TRBV25-1 to TRBJ1-3; D remains ambiguous. Trimming pared 5 bases from V and 3 bases from J, leaving 11 bases between. The CDR3 contains 14 residues. Germline values: CDR1 MGHDK, CDR2 SYGVNS. The CDR3 region is CASSTNRNGNTIYF. The CDR3 region has the DNA TGTGCCAGCAGTACAAACCGGAATGGAAACACCATATATTTT.

This chain uses TRBV11-2 with TRBJ2-7, with D maybe TRBD1 (6 bases). The germline gives CDR1 SGHAT, CDR2 FQNNGV. The CDR3 loop spans 13 amino acids. V lost 1 base to trimming and J lost 3 bases, with 7 bases between them. CDR3 DNA sequence: TGTGCCAGCAGCTTAGGGACAGTCTACGAGCAGTACTTC. Encoded protein: CASSLGTVYEQYF.

V usage is TRBV2 and J usage is TRBJ1-5; 9 nucleotides line up with TRBD1. V dropped 2 bases and J dropped 5; count of bases not matched to a gene: 10. The germline V gene encodes CDR1 SNHLY and CDR2 FYNNEI. The CDR3 consists of 17 residues. This CDR3 reads CASSEMDRGAGDQPQHF. The CDR3 DNA reads TGTGCCAGCAGTGAAATGGACAGGGGAGCAGGGGATCAGCCCCAGCATTTT.

The chain couples TRBV5-1 to TRBJ2-1; D ambiguous. Trimming stripped 4 bases from V and 4 bases from J, with 3 bases between. From germline, CDR1 is SGHRS and CDR2 YFSETQ. This CDR3 has 11 residues. Here the CDR3 DNA reads TGCGCCAGCAGCCTTTACAATGAGCAGTTCTTC. Translating gives CASSLYNEQFF.

The rearrangement uses TRBV18 and TRBJ2-7; D remains unclear. The CDR3 spans 12 residues. Germline V CDR1 and CDR2: KGHSH, LQKENI. Trimming stripped 3 bases from V and 3 bases from J, with 6 bases between. CDR3 sequence reads: CASSPRSYEQYF. DNA of the CDR3: TGTGCCAGCTCACCCCGGAGCTACGAGCAGTACTTC.

The gene calls are TRBV19 and TRBJ1-5, with 9 bases matching TRBD1. From germline, CDR1 is LNHDA and CDR2 SQIVND (reference sequence). The CDR3 spans 15 residues. The junction had 6 bases not matched to a gene; V was cut back by 4 bases and J by 5 bases. Written as DNA, the CDR3 is TGTGCCAGTAGTAACAGGGGGCTGTGGGATCAGCCCCAGCATTTT. Its protein is CASSNRGLWDQPQHF.

The rearrangement joins TRBV25-1 to TRBJ2-1; TRBD1 matches 9 bases. The CDR3 has 14 amino acids. Per the germline V gene, CDR1 is MGHDK and CDR2 is SYGVNS. Unmatched junction bases numbered 3, after V lost 6 bases and J lost 3 bases. CDR3 sequence: CASRQGAGYNEQFF. The CDR3 region has the DNA TGTGCCAGCAGACAGGGGGCTGGCTACAATGAGCAGTTCTTC.

Comments on this clone: At the DNA level, this CDR3 is encoded by other sequences in the same sample as well. V is TRBV6-5 and J is TRBJ2-5, with 7 bases aligning to TRBD1. The CDR3 sequence is 13 residues long. Looked up from germline, CDR1 is MNHEY and CDR2 is SVGAGI. The V gene end was trimmed by 4 bases and the J gene end by 5 bases; junction bases not matched to a gene: 4. The CDR3 DNA reads TGTGCCAGCAGTTTACTAGGGGGCGAGACCCAGTACTTC. It translates to CASSLLGGETQYF.

J is TRBJ2-2 and V is TRBV2; possibly TRBD1 for D (5 bases). V lost 6 bases, J lost 5 bases, and 13 bases lay in between. Germline values: CDR1 SNHLY, CDR2 FYNNEI. The CDR3 has 14 residues. CDR3 DNA sequence: TGTGCCAGCAGCCAGGGTGGGATGACCGGGGAGCTGTTTTTT. Translating gives CASSQGGMTGELFF. The whole variable domain, filled in from reference TRBV2 and TRBJ2-2, reads EPEVTQTPSHQVTQMGQEVILRCVPISNHLYFYWYRQILGQKVEFLVSFYNNEISEKSEIFDDQFSVERPDGSNFTLKIRSTKLEDSAMYFCASSQGGMTGELFFGEGSRLTVL.

This clone has at least ten counts. The rearrangement links TRBV5-1 to TRBJ1-1; 8 nucleotides align to TRBD1. The CDR3 covers 14 residues. V was pared by 4 bases and J by 4 bases, with 6 bases of the junction left unmatched. Germline values: CDR1 SGHRS, CDR2 YFSETQ. CDR3 loop: CASSTETGVTEAFF. The CDR3 coding sequence is TGCGCCAGCAGCACAGAGACAGGGGTCACTGAAGCTTTCTTT.

The CDR3 loop reads CASAPGHAYEQYF. CDR3 sequence (DNA): TGTGCTAGTGCTCCTGGACACGCATACGAGCAGTACTTC. This chain connects TRBV12-5 to TRBJ2-7; perhaps TRBD1 as D (5 bases). V was trimmed by 7 bases and J by 4 bases, leaving 14 bases between them. The CDR3 has 13 amino acids. The germline gives CDR1 LGHNT, CDR2 FRNRAP.

The V call is TRBV14, the J call TRBJ2-3; D call uncertain. Looked up from germline, CDR1 is SGHDN and CDR2 is FVKESK. This CDR3 is 13 amino acids long. V lost 0 bases to trimming and J lost 6 bases, with 7 bases between them. CDR3 loop: CASSQDSLDTQYF. The CDR3 DNA reads as TGTGCCAGCAGCCAAGATTCCCTTGATACGCAGTATTTT.

The chain joins TRBV11-2 to TRBJ2-3; a weak D match, TRBD2 (6 bases). Germline V lookup: CDR1 SGHAT, CDR2 FQNNGV. Trimming took off 5 bases at V and 2 bases at J, with 14 bases between the two ends. This CDR3 has 15 residues. The CDR3 loop reads CASSPNPSATDTQYF. The CDR3 coding sequence is TGTGCCAGCAGCCCTAACCCTAGCGCCACAGATACGCAGTATTTT.

This clone was seen just once. The chain uses TRBV29-1 and TRBJ1-1; no firm D call. Per the germline V gene, CDR1 is SQVTM and CDR2 is ANQGSEA. V was trimmed by 6 bases and J by 4 bases, leaving 12 bases between them. The CDR3 has 12 amino acids. The CDR3 DNA reads as TGCAGCGTAGAGGACCTGGGCACTGAAGCTTTCTTT. Translating it yields CSVEDLGTEAFF.

V usage is TRBV4-1 and J usage is TRBJ1-1; 9 nucleotides match TRBD1. From germline, CDR1 is MGHRA and CDR2 YSYEKL. Trimming took 6 bases from V and 1 from J; bases not matched to a gene: 3. This CDR3 has 14 amino acids. In nucleotides, the CDR3 is TGCGCCAGCAGAAGGACAGGGGCGAACACTGAAGCTTTCTTT. It codes for CASRRTGANTEAFF.

This clone was seen ten or more times. The chain carries TRBV4-2 and TRBJ2-1; 8 bases line up with TRBD2. The germline V gene encodes CDR1 LGHNA and CDR2 YNFKEQ. The CDR3 sequence is 16 residues long. V dropped 5 bases and J dropped 6; count of bases not matched to a gene: 12. CDR3 protein: CASSLIIGTSGNEQFF. The CDR3 coding sequence is TGTGCCAGCAGCTTGATAATAGGGACTAGTGGCAATGAGCAGTTCTTC.

There are a few counts of this clone. The chain couples TRBV7-3 to TRBJ1-1; unclear D gene. Germline V lookup: CDR1 SGHTA, CDR2 FQGTGA. Trimming took 5 bases from V and 0 from J, leaving 7 bases between them. The CDR3 runs 13 residues. The CDR3 DNA reads TGTGCCAGCAGCACGTACTTGAACACTGAAGCTTTCTTT. This encodes CASSTYLNTEAFF. Using reference TRBV7-3 and TRBJ1-1 for the parts outside the CDR3, the full variable domain is GAGVSQTPSNKVTEKGKYVELRCDPISGHTALYWYRQSLGQGPEFLIYFQGTGAADDSGLPNDRFFAVRPEGSVSTLKIQRTERGDSAVYLCASSTYLNTEAFFGQGTRLTVV.

The table lists this clone with a count of one. Other DNA sequences in this specimen translate into the identical CDR3. This sequence joins TRBV2 and TRBJ2-7, with D unclear. This CDR3 is 13 amino acids long. Trimming removed 1 base from V and 1 base from J, with 5 bases in between. Germline CDR1 SNHLY, CDR2 FYNNEI. CDR3 sequence reads: CASSEGFSYEQYF. The CDR3 region has the DNA TGTGCCAGCAGTGAAGGATTTTCCTACGAGCAGTACTTC.

The genes are TRBV29-1 and TRBJ2-7; the D gene is possibly TRBD1 (6 bases). The CDR3 runs 13 residues. Per the germline V gene, CDR1 is SQVTM and CDR2 is ANQGSEA. The V gene lost 6 bases and the J gene lost 2 bases, with 14 bases spanning the gap. In DNA form, the CDR3 reads TGCAGCGTCGCTGACAGGATAGCCTACGAGCAGTACTTC. This encodes CSVADRIAYEQYF.

This rearrangement joins TRBV4-2 to TRBJ1-2, with a tentative D call TRBD1 (5 bases). The CDR3 runs to 16 residues. The germline CDR1 and CDR2 sequences are LGHNA and YNFKEQ. The V and J ends lost 0 bases and 2 bases respectively, with 13 bases between them. CDR3 coding DNA: TGTGCCAGCAGCCAAGATCTTGAGGGGCGCAACTATGGCTACACCTTC. Its translation is CASSQDLEGRNYGYTF.